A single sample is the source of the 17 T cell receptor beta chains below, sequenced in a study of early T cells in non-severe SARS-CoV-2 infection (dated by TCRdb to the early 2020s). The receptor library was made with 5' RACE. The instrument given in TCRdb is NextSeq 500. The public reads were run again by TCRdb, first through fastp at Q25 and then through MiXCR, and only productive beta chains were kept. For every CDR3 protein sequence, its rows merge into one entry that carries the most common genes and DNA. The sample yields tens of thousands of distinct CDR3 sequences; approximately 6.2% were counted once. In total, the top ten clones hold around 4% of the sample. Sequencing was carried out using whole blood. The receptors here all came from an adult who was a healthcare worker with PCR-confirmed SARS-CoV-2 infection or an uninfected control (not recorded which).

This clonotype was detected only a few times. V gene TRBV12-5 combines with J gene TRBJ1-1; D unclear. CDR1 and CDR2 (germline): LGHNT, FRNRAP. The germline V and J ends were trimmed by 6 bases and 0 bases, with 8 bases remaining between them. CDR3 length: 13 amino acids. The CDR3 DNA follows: TGTGCTAGTGGCTCGCGAGTGAACACTGAAGCTTTCTTT. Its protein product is CASGSRVNTEAFF.

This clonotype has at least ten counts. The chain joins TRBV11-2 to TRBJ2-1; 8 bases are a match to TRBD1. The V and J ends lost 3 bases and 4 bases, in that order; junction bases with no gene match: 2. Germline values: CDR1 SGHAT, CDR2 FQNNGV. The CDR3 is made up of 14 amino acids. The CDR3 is CASSLGTGYNEQFF. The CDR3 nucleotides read TGTGCCAGCAGCTTGGGGACAGGTTACAATGAGCAGTTCTTC.

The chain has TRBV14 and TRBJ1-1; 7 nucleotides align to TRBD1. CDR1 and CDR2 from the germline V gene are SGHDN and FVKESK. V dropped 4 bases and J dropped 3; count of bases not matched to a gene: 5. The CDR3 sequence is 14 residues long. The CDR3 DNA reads TGTGCCAGCAGCCTCAGGGGGAGCCACACTGAAGCTTTCTTT. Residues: CASSLRGSHTEAFF.

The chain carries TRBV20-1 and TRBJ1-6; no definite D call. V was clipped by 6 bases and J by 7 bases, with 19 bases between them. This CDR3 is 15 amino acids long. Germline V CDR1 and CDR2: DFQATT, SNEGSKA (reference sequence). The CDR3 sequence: CSARGMTGLNSPLHF. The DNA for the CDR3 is TGCAGTGCGCGCGGTATGACCGGGCTAAATTCACCCCTCCACTTT.

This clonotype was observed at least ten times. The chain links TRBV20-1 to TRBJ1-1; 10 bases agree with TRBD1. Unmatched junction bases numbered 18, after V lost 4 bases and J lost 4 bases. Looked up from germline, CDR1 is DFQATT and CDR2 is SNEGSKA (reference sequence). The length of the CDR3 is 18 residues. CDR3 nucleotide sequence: TGCAGTGCTAAACCGTATCCGGGACAGGGGCTTCGAGGCACTGAAGCTTTCTTT. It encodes CSAKPYPGQGLRGTEAFF.

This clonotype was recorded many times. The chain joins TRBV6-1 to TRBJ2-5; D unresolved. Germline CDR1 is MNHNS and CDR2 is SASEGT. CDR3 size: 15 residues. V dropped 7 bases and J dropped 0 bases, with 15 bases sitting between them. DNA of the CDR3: TGTGCCAGCATACCGGCGAGACCTAACCAAGAGACCCAGTACTTC. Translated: CASIPARPNQETQYF.

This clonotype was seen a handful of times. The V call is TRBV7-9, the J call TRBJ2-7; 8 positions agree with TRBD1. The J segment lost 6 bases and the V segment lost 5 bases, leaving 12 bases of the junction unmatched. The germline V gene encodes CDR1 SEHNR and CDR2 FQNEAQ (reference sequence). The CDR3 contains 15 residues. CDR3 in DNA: TGTGCCAGCAGCAAGGACAGGGCAGGTTTCTCCGAGCAGTACTTC. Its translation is CASSKDRAGFSEQYF.

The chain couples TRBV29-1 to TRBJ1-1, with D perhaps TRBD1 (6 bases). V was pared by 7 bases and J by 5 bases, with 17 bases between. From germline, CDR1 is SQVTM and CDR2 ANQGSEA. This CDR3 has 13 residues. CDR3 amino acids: CSASYREWTEAFF. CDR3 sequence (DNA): TGCAGCGCCTCCTACAGGGAATGGACTGAAGCTTTCTTT.

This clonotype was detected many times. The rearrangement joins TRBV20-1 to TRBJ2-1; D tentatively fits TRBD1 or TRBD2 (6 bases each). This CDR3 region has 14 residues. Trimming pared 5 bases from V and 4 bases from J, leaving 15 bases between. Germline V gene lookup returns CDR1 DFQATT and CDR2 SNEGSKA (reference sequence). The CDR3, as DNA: TGCAGTGCTTGGGGGCTAGCGAGGTACAATGAGCAGTTCTTC. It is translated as CSAWGLARYNEQFF.

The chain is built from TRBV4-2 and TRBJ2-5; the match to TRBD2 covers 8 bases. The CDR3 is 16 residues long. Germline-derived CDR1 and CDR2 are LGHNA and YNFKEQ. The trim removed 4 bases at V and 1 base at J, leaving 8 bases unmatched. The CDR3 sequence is CASSLNSGEAQETQYF. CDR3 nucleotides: TGTGCCAGCAGCCTTAATAGCGGGGAGGCCCAAGAGACCCAGTACTTC.

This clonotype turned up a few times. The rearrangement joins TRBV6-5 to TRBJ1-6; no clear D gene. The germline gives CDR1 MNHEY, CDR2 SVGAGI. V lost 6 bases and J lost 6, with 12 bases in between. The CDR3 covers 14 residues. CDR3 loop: CASSLKGANSPLHF. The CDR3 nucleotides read TGTGCCAGCAGCTTGAAGGGCGCTAATTCACCCCTCCACTTT.

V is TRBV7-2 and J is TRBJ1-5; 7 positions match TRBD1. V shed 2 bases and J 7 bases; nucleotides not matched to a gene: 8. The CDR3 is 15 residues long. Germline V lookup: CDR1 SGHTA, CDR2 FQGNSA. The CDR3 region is CASSLLSRGQQPQHF. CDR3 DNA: TGTGCCAGCAGCTTATTGTCGAGGGGGCAACAGCCCCAGCATTTT.

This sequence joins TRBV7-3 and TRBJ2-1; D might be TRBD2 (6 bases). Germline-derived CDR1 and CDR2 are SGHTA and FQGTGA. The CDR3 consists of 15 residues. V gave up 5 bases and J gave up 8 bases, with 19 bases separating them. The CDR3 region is CASSKAGTGGDEQFF. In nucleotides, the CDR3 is TGTGCCAGCAGCAAAGCCGGGACGGGCGGGGATGAGCAGTTCTTC.

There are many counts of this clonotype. For the CDR3, the DNA is TGCAGTGCTAGAGAGCCATTGGCGGGAAACACAGATACGCAGTATTTT. Translation: CSAREPLAGNTDTQYF. This chain uses TRBV20-1 with TRBJ2-3; TRBD2 is a possible D gene (6 bases). The ends were cut back, 0 bases at V and 2 bases at J, with 15 bases in the middle. CDR1 DFQATT and CDR2 SNEGSKA come from the germline V gene (reference sequence). The CDR3 runs to 16 residues.

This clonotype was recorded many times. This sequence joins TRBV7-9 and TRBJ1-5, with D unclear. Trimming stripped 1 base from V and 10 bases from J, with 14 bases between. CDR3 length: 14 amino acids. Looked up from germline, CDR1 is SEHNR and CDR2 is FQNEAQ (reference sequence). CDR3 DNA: TGTGCCAGCAGCTTAGGGGTGGGAGAGAGTCCCCAGCATTTT. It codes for CASSLGVGESPQHF.

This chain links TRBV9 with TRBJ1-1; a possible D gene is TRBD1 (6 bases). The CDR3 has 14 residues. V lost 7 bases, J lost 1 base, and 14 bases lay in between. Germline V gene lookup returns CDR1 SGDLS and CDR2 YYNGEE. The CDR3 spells CASSPGHRNTEAFF. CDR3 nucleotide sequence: TGTGCCAGCTCTCCGGGACACCGGAACACTGAAGCTTTCTTT.

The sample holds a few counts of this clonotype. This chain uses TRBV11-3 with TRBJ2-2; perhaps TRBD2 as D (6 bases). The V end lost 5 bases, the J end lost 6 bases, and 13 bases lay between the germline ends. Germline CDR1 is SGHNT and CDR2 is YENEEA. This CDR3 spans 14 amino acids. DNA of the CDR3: TGTGCCAGCAGCCCATTGGCGGGATCCGGGGAGCTGTTTTTT. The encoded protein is CASSPLAGSGELFF.